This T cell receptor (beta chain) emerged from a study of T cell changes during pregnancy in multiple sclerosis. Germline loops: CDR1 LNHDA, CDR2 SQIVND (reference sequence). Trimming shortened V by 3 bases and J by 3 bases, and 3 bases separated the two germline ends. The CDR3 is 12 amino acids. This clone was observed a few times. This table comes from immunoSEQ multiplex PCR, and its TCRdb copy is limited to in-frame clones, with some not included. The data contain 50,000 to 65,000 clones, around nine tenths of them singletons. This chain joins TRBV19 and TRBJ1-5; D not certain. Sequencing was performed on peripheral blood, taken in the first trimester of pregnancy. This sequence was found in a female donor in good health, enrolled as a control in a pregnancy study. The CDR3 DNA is TGTGCCAGTAGTATCTCCAATCAGCCCCAGCATTTT. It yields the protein CASSISNQPQHF.